These T cell receptor beta chains were read from a single sample in a study of vaccination effects on CD4 cells after COVID-19. These receptors' antigens are unknown. Profiled with immunoSEQ multiplex PCR; TCRdb holds only in-frame clones, not every one. Counted here are some 31,000 clones, 73% occurring once; the ten biggest clones make up around 25%. The source material was CD4+ T cells from PBMCs cultured with HCoV-OC43 spike peptides, sampled before COVID-19 vaccination. These receptors all come from a human donor who received a COVID-19 vaccine. Both conserved end residues are part of each CDR3. The D gene is left open where the match is weak. Where a row states a size, it is once, few, many or the class of an expanded clone; other rows omit it.

V	size	D	J	DNA	CDR3
TRBV6-5	few	-	TRBJ1-1	TGTGCCAGCAGTTACAGGTCAGGGGTTTTGGCTGAAGCTTTCTTT	CASSYRSGVLAEAFF
TRBV2	-	-	TRBJ2-2	TGTGCCAGCATTGCTACATCGCCACCCGGGGAGCTGTTTTTT	CASIATSPPGELFF
TRBV7-2	-	-	TRBJ2-7	TGTGCCAGCAGTTCTCGTTCGGAGGGAGACGAGCAGTACTTC	CASSSRSEGDEQYF
TRBV30	few	TRBD1	TRBJ2-5	TGTGCCTGGAGTGCCGGACAGGGCGAGACCCAGTACTTC	CAWSAGQGETQYF
TRBV3-1/TRBV3-2	-	-	TRBJ1-5	TGTGCCAGCAGCCCAGCAGGGAATAGCAATCAGCCCCAGCATTTT	CASSPAGNSNQPQHF
TRBV9	once	TRBD2	TRBJ2-3	TGTGCCAGCAGCCCCGTCGGGCGGGGGGAGCAGTATTTT	CASSPVGRGEQYF
TRBV6-5	-	-	TRBJ2-1	TGTGCCAGTAAAGGCCGAAACAATGAGCAGTTCTTC	CASKGRNNEQFF
TRBV4-3	-	TRBD1	TRBJ1-1	TGCGCCAGCAGCCGGGACAGCGACACTGAAGCTTTCTTT	CASSRDSDTEAFF
TRBV12-3/TRBV12-4	-	TRBD1	TRBJ1-1	TGTGCCAGCAGGTTGGCGACAGGGGCTTTCTTT	CASRLATGAFF
TRBV6-5	-	TRBD1	TRBJ1-2	TGTGCCAGCAGTTACAGGGGGCCTAACTATGGCTACACCTTC	CASSYRGPNYGYTF
TRBV18	-	TRBD1	TRBJ2-7	TGTGCCAGCTCCCAGCCAGGGGGTTCGTACGAGCAGTACTTC	CASSQPGGSYEQYF
TRBV9	-	TRBD1	TRBJ1-1	TGTGCCAGCAGCCGTGACTTCCAGGGGGTTGAAGCTTTCTTT	CASSRDFQGVEAFF
TRBV7-2	-	-	TRBJ2-2	TGTGCCAGCAGCCTCATCGGGACTAACACCGGGGAGCTGTTTTTT	CASSLIGTNTGELFF
TRBV11-2	-	TRBD1	TRBJ1-5	TGTGCCAGCAGCCCGGCGGGACAGGGGAACAATCAGCCCCAGCATTTT	CASSPAGQGNNQPQHF
TRBV6-5	-	-	TRBJ1-4	TGTGCCAGCCGCCCAGGACGTACCAATGAAAAACTGTTTTTT	CASRPGRTNEKLFF
TRBV5-4	-	-	TRBJ1-2	TGTGCCAGCAGCTTGGGATGGTCAGGCTACGGCTACACCTTC	CASSLGWSGYGYTF
TRBV3-1/TRBV3-2	-	-	TRBJ2-7	TGTGCCAGCAGCCACCACTGGGCAGGGCCCTACGAGCAGTACTTC	CASSHHWAGPYEQYF
TRBV3-1/TRBV3-2	-	-	TRBJ1-1	TGTGCCAGCAGCCAAGACTGGACAAACACTGAAGCTTTCTTT	CASSQDWTNTEAFF